A selection of T cell receptor beta chains follows, all from one sample in a study of cytomegalovirus exposure and HLA in healthy donors. The assay was immunoSEQ multiplex PCR, and TCRdb's table has in-frame clones only and misses some. Seen here are approximately 90,000 clones, 60% to 85% observed once, and the top ten hold roughly 2%. Specimen: PBMCs. The receptors were sampled from a boy younger than 18 in good health and CMV-seronegative. Both conserved end residues are part of each CDR3. The order of the fields is V gene, CDR3 protein.

V gene: TRBV6-6
CDR3 protein: CASTNSRDGGETQYF

V gene: TRBV5-1
CDR3 protein: CASSREGQVSYEQYF

V gene: TRBV6-1
CDR3 protein: CASSEAGGYPYEQYF

V gene: TRBV19
CDR3 protein: CASSMGQAYEQYF

V gene: TRBV11-2
CDR3 protein: CASSPGTPNTGELFF

V gene: TRBV9
CDR3 protein: CASSGRGDRKNIQYF

V gene: TRBV7-9
CDR3 protein: CASSPGGGQPQHF

V gene: TRBV6-1
CDR3 protein: CASSVALNTEAFF

V gene: TRBV7-8
CDR3 protein: CASSLVTGGETQYF

V gene: TRBV7-6
CDR3 protein: CASSLARYKGRGEQYF

V gene: TRBV6-1
CDR3 protein: CASRDGQAYEQYF

V gene: TRBV11-1
CDR3 protein: CASSLKTGGSYGYTF

V gene: TRBV5-4
CDR3 protein: CASSFQRERVETQYF

V gene: TRBV7-2
CDR3 protein: CASSLLAGRPEKLFF

V gene: TRBV4-1
CDR3 protein: CASSQGVRTGARGTEAFF

V gene: TRBV9
CDR3 protein: CASSVESQRVSDTQYF

V gene: TRBV28
CDR3 protein: CASSLKNGVGEKLFF

V gene: TRBV7-9
CDR3 protein: CASSLGQSGANVLTF

V gene: TRBV19
CDR3 protein: CASSTRGRSYEQYF

V gene: TRBV5-4
CDR3 protein: CASSLARDSYNEQFF

V gene: TRBV18
CDR3 protein: CASSPDLGNYGYTF

V gene: TRBV9
CDR3 protein: CASSVEGNPPLHF

V gene: TRBV7-2
CDR3 protein: CASSLAQAYGYTF

V gene: TRBV28
CDR3 protein: CASSSDRDSHYEQYF

V gene: TRBV29-1
CDR3 protein: CSVGGQGGEQYF

V gene: TRBV10-3
CDR3 protein: CAISGNRATNYGYTF

V gene: TRBV7-3
CDR3 protein: CASSLSQGDNEQFF

V gene: TRBV7-2
CDR3 protein: CASSLVQGGNEQFF

V gene: TRBV30
CDR3 protein: CAWTPWDRWLPYGYTF

V gene: TRBV4-3
CDR3 protein: CASSQDASGGAYEQYF

V gene: TRBV27
CDR3 protein: CASHRGGRTEAFF

V gene: TRBV7-2
CDR3 protein: CASSLGTSGEQYF

V gene: TRBV14
CDR3 protein: CASSQRFTVSATNEKLFF

V gene: TRBV11-1
CDR3 protein: CASSLAVRGETQYF

V gene: TRBV7-2
CDR3 protein: CASSIIAAQRGGGETQYF

V gene: TRBV7-2
CDR3 protein: CASGSGLAFKETQYF

V gene: TRBV4-1
CDR3 protein: CASSQLSGVGQFF

V gene: TRBV6-1
CDR3 protein: CASSAIGVENTEAFF

V gene: TRBV29-1
CDR3 protein: CSVDPGNTEAFF

V gene: TRBV30
CDR3 protein: CAWSVPRDRVYEQYF

V gene: TRBV29-1
CDR3 protein: CSVTRDRGRLAGESSYNEQFF

V gene: TRBV27
CDR3 protein: CASSLLYRGWAFF

V gene: TRBV5-1
CDR3 protein: CASSLDDSHSGNTIYF